Each of the 4 T cell receptor beta chains below was sequenced from the same sample in a study of blood T cells in healthy people across ages (dated by TCRdb to about 2015). Library prep was done by 5' RACE. Sequencing instrument: Illumina HiSeq 2500. A second PCR of about 7 to 12 cycles was performed with a sample-barcoded 5' primer and a J-beta primer mix. TCRdb trimmed the raw reads at Q25, called clones with MiXCR and kept productive beta chains. Identical CDR3 protein sequences are pooled into one entry, listed with their most common genes and DNA. The sample profile shows hundreds of thousands of distinct CDR3 sequences; under 65% of them were found once. Of the sample, about two fifths is held by the ten largest clones. The sequenced material came from blood. The source is a man between 60 and 70 years old in good health.

The genes are TRBV25-1 and TRBJ2-7; 8 nucleotides agree with TRBD1. This CDR3 region has 15 residues. Germline assignment: CDR1 MGHDK and CDR2 SYGVNS. Trimming at V came to 4 bases and at J to 2 bases, leaving 7 bases not matched to a gene. CDR3 region: CASSAPGTGTYEQYF. The CDR3 nucleotides read TGTGCCAGCAGTGCGCCCGGGACAGGCACCTACGAGCAGTACTTC.

J is TRBJ2-1 and V is TRBV6-5, with 8 nucleotides matching TRBD1. J was trimmed by 5 bases and V by 2 bases; bases with no gene match: 8. In germline, CDR1 is MNHEY, CDR2 SVGAGI. This CDR3 has 16 residues. DNA for the CDR3: TGTGCCAGCAGTTACCCACCGGGACAGGCGGACAATGAGCAGTTCTTC. Its protein is CASSYPPGQADNEQFF.

V gene TRBV29-1 combines with J gene TRBJ1-2; D may be TRBD1 (5 bases). Germline lookup yields CDR1 SQVTM and CDR2 ANQGSEA. The ends were cut back, 0 bases at V and 7 bases at J, with 12 bases in the middle. This CDR3 comprises 13 residues. The CDR3 loop is CSVEDRERGGYTF. CDR3 nucleotide sequence: TGCAGCGTTGAAGACAGGGAACGCGGTGGCTACACCTTC.

This clonotype occurred a few times. This sequence joins TRBV25-1 and TRBJ2-5; no firm D call. Per germline, CDR1 MGHDK and CDR2 SYGVNS. The CDR3 has 13 amino acids. The V and J ends lost 6 bases and 4 bases respectively, with 12 bases between them. The CDR3 bases are TGTGCCAGCAGCCCGCATAAGGGAGAGACCCAGTACTTC. Protein sequence: CASSPHKGETQYF.